The 16 T cell receptor beta chains reported below all come from one sample, sequenced in a study of CD8 T cells in ankylosing spondylitis. TCRdb reprocessed the 5' RACE reads via MiXCR and lists one record per CDR3 protein. In the table there are about 66,000 distinct CDR3 sequences, 6.2% of which are singletons. Material for sequencing was synovial fluid, either unsorted or a sorted T cell fraction (not recorded which). These receptors all stem from a male donor with ankylosing spondylitis.

In this sample, this clonotype turned up many times. The chain is built from TRBV20-1 and TRBJ2-7; D gene uncertain. The CDR3 covers 14 residues. Trimming removed 0 bases at V and 2 bases at J, with 11 bases between. Germline values: CDR1 DFQATT, CDR2 SNEGSKA (reference sequence). The CDR3 coding sequence is TGCAGTGCTAGAGACACTCGACGCCCCTACGAGCAGTACTTC. This sequence encodes CSARDTRRPYEQYF.

The J gene is TRBJ2-5, the V gene TRBV7-9; D is unresolved. The CDR3 length is 15 residues. With 1 base removed from V and 2 bases from J, the gap between germline ends came to 11 bases. Germline CDR1 and CDR2: SEHNR and FQNEAQ (reference sequence). CDR3 sequence (DNA): TGTGCCAGCAGCTTAGGATTGGGATTACAAGAGACCCAGTACTTC. This translates into CASSLGLGLQETQYF.

In this sample, this clonotype turned up a few times. V is TRBV6-6 and J is TRBJ2-7, with unresolved D. The V end lost 0 bases, the J end lost 6 bases, and 6 bases lay between the germline ends. The CDR3 spans 12 residues. Germline V gives CDR1 MNHNY, CDR2 SVGAGI (reference sequence). CDR3 nucleotide sequence: TGTGCCAGCAGTTACTCGACCGGCGAGCAGTACTTC. Translating it yields CASSYSTGEQYF.

This clonotype was observed a few times. The V gene is TRBV11-3, the J gene TRBJ2-3; no definite D call. Germline CDR1 SGHNT, CDR2 YENEEA. This CDR3 contains 14 residues. Trimming removed 1 base at V and 7 bases at J, with 12 bases between. The DNA for the CDR3 is TGTGCCAGCAGCTTAGCCTTGCGGATGAATACGCAGTATTTT. It encodes CASSLALRMNTQYF.

This clonotype has ten or more counts. The rearrangement uses TRBV7-2 and TRBJ2-2; D not resolved. Trimming removed 5 bases from V and 3 bases from J, with 4 bases in between. Germline V gene data show CDR1 as SGHTA and CDR2 as FQGNSA. The CDR3 loop spans 12 amino acids. The CDR3 DNA sequence: TGTGCCAGCAGCACTTACACCGGGGAGCTGTTTTTT. Protein product: CASSTYTGELFF. Full variable domain (outside the CDR3, taken from reference TRBV7-2 and TRBJ2-2): GAGVSQSPSNKVTEKGKDVELRCDPISGHTALYWYRQSLGQGLEFLIYFQGNSAPDKSGLPSDRFSAERTGGSVSTLTIQRTQQEDSAVYLCASSTYTGELFFGEGSRLTVL.

The rearrangement links TRBV2 to TRBJ2-7; D is undetermined. The CDR3 extends over 15 amino acids. Per the germline V gene, CDR1 is SNHLY and CDR2 is FYNNEI. Trimming pared 3 bases from V and 0 bases from J, leaving 12 bases between. The CDR3 region is CASSEHVRSSYEQYF. The CDR3 DNA follows: TGTGCCAGCAGTGAGCACGTTAGAAGCTCCTACGAGCAGTACTTC.

Ten or more counts support this clonotype. The chain uses TRBV25-1 and TRBJ2-7; possibly TRBD1 for D (6 bases). The CDR3 sequence is 14 residues long. Trimming left V 6 bases short and J 2 bases short, with 14 bases between. Germline V gene lookup returns CDR1 MGHDK and CDR2 SYGVNS. This CDR3 is CASRNRVTPYEQYF. The CDR3 DNA is TGTGCCAGCAGAAACAGGGTAACTCCCTACGAGCAGTACTTC.

CDR3: CASSPEVQTSGNTIYF. CDR3 sequence (DNA): TGTGCCAGCTCACCAGAGGTCCAGACTTCTGGAAACACCATATATTTT. This chain uses TRBV18 with TRBJ1-3; no clear D gene. V lost 2 bases and J 1 base, leaving 12 bases between the germline ends. CDR1 is KGHSH and CDR2 is LQKENI in the germline V gene. This CDR3 spans 16 amino acids.

In this sample, this clonotype turned up many times. This chain joins TRBV7-2 and TRBJ2-7; 7 positions match TRBD1. The CDR3 consists of 14 residues. The trim removed 5 bases at V and 2 bases at J, leaving 6 bases unmatched. Per the germline V gene, CDR1 is SGHTA and CDR2 is FQGNSA. Here the CDR3 reads CASSADRSAYEQYF. The CDR3 DNA reads as TGTGCCAGCAGCGCGGACAGGTCCGCCTACGAGCAGTACTTC.

In this sample, this clonotype turned up many times. J is TRBJ2-3 and V is TRBV7-9; D perhaps matches TRBD2 (5 bases). Trimming cost V 5 bases and J 7 bases, with 10 bases left between them. Germline CDR1 and CDR2: SEHNR and FQNEAQ (reference sequence). The CDR3 length is 12 residues. This chain's CDR3 is CASSQGSYTQYF. For the CDR3, the DNA is TGTGCCAGCAGCCAAGGGAGTTATACGCAGTATTTT.

The sample holds many counts of this clonotype. The rearrangement links TRBV5-1 to TRBJ2-1; perhaps TRBD1 as D (5 bases). Germline values: CDR1 SGHRS, CDR2 YFSETQ. The CDR3 has 16 residues. V shed 0 bases and J shed 1 base, with 11 bases lying between them. CDR3 coding DNA: TGCGCCAGCAGCTTGGCCCTAGGGGCTTCCTACAATGAGCAGTTCTTC. Protein sequence: CASSLALGASYNEQFF.

This clonotype was seen a few times. This chain links TRBV6-5 with TRBJ1-6; D ambiguous. V gave up 6 bases and J gave up 12 bases, with 9 bases separating them. Germline-derived CDR1 and CDR2 are MNHEY and SVGAGI. The CDR3 extends over 11 amino acids. The CDR3 protein is CASRKTGPLHF. DNA of the CDR3: TGTGCCAGCAGAAAGACGGGACCCCTCCACTTT.

The sample holds a few counts of this clonotype. The chain recombines TRBV28 with TRBJ2-2; 8 bases agree with TRBD2. From germline, CDR1 is MDHEN and CDR2 SYDVKM. The ends lost 6 bases at V and 6 bases at J; junction bases unmatched: 21. CDR3 length: 19 amino acids. The CDR3 nucleotides read TGTGCCAGCAGATCATCCGGGACTAGGTACGCTTTGGTCGCCGGGGAGCTGTTTTTT. This codes for CASRSSGTRYALVAGELFF.

This rearrangement joins TRBV5-1 to TRBJ2-7; D not certain. CDR3 length: 15 residues. V lost 1 base and J 6 bases, leaving 17 bases between the germline ends. Germline assignment: CDR1 SGHRS and CDR2 YFSETQ. The CDR3 DNA reads TGCGCCAGCAGCTTGCCGGCCCCCACAATCAGCGAGCAGTACTTC. It encodes CASSLPAPTISEQYF.

The sample holds a few counts of this clonotype. The chain couples TRBV12-5 to TRBJ2-7; possibly TRBD2 for D (5 bases). Trimming stripped 4 bases from V and 3 bases from J, with 16 bases between. Per the germline V gene, CDR1 is LGHNT and CDR2 is FRNRAP. The CDR3 runs to 15 residues. The CDR3 region has the DNA TGTGCTAGTGGTTCGACTACAGAGAACCTCTACGAGCAGTACTTC. It encodes CASGSTTENLYEQYF.

There are a few counts of this clonotype. J is TRBJ2-3 and V is TRBV28; D gene ambiguous. The V gene lost 7 bases and the J gene lost 0 bases, with 14 bases spanning the gap. Germline CDR1 reads MDHEN; CDR2 reads SYDVKM. The CDR3 contains 15 residues. DNA for the CDR3: TGTGCCAGCAAAAGAAAGATTACTAGCACAGATACGCAGTATTTT. It codes for CASKRKITSTDTQYF.